A selection of T cell receptor beta chains follows, all from one sample in a study of shared clonotypes between healthy human individuals. Data came from immunoSEQ multiplex PCR; TCRdb stores just in-frame clones and leaves some out. Of more than 550,000 clones detected, 90% appear once; the ten largest clones hold approximately 35%. The sample consisted of memory CD8+ T cells from PBMCs. The receptors shown here come from a man younger than 30 in good health. Some clones in this sample may be carry-over from other donors' samples. Both conserved end residues are part of each CDR3.

TRBV27,TRBJ2-7,CASKPGLAYEQYF
TRBV21-1,TRBJ2-3,CASTGLAGGSFTSTDTQYF
TRBV7-9,TRBJ2-1,CASSLGSAAEQFF
TRBV7-6,TRBJ2-7,CASSSGLLGAYEQYF
TRBV18,TRBJ1-1,CASSPLQGENTEAFF
TRBV7-9,TRBJ2-7,CASSIDRGTYEQYF
TRBV28,TRBJ1-2,CASSPSRGGFGYTF
TRBV10-3,TRBJ2-1,CAISVVVGGSGREGSYNEQFF
TRBV4-1,TRBJ2-2,CASSQDRGQVGELFF
TRBV28,TRBJ1-5,CASSKDRGYQPQHF
TRBV10-1,TRBJ2-6,CARAGYRERHKGSGANVLTF
TRBV27,TRBJ1-2,CASSFRGGGWSYGYTF
TRBV27,TRBJ2-7,CASSLFPPDQKFKQYF
TRBV10-3,TRBJ1-2,CAIREGDRTYGYTF
TRBV28,TRBJ1-5,CASSRTGGELFHQPQHF
TRBV6-5,TRBJ2-7,CASSSLGEGNEQYF
TRBV5-6,TRBJ2-7,CASSLDMGSKGEQYF
TRBV5-5,TRBJ2-5,CASSLEGRSLQETQYF
TRBV9,TRBJ2-5,CASSVDPRETQYF
TRBV19,TRBJ1-5,CASSPPPRRTNQPQHF
TRBV7-9,TRBJ1-1,CASSLDRGAFF
TRBV29-1,TRBJ1-4,CSVLGQEEKLFF
TRBV28,TRBJ2-3,CASSFRQGLAGDTDTQYF
TRBV7-9,TRBJ2-7,CASSIPTGSSYEQYF
TRBV2,TRBJ1-2,CASSRRTGGMDGYTF
TRBV28,TRBJ2-1,CASSPGQGANEQFF
TRBV5-6,TRBJ1-4,CASSSSLGYENEKLFF
TRBV15,TRBJ2-7,CATSRSRTGGYHEQYF
TRBV28,TRBJ2-3,CASRPDRARTDTQYF
TRBV11-3,TRBJ2-7,CASSPSGSSYEQYF
TRBV12-5,TRBJ2-1,CASGLVLGAGRVGEQFF
TRBV7-2,TRBJ1-1,CASSKRGTPITEAFF
TRBV5-1,TRBJ2-2,CASFSRDPPSNTGELFF
TRBV5-4,TRBJ1-1,CASSLGRGQRAEAFF
TRBV9,TRBJ2-1,CASSVGGSRVNEQFF
TRBV13,TRBJ2-3,CASSPGPSASVTQYF
TRBV29-1,TRBJ2-1,CSVEGTSGYNEQFF
TRBV5-8,TRBJ1-2,CASSLSRGYGYTF
TRBV7-9,TRBJ1-4,CASSPKDRVVSNEKLFF
TRBV4-3,TRBJ2-1,CASSQDAGTSYNEQFF
TRBV11-1,TRBJ2-1,CASSLAWDSNEQFF
TRBV7-2,TRBJ2-7,CASSLTGDYEQYF
TRBV28,TRBJ2-3,CASSLTRDSYTDTQYF
TRBV19,TRBJ1-1,CASSIGRGWAEAFF
TRBV27,TRBJ2-4,CASSGVDVLAKNIQYF
TRBV19,TRBJ2-5,CAGSPRTIQETQYF
TRBV7-2,TRBJ1-5,CASSLGGGLGQPQHF
TRBV10-3,TRBJ2-7,CAISEPGTGVYEQYF
TRBV4-1,TRBJ1-2,CASSQETGGRYGYTF
TRBV29-1,TRBJ1-3,CSVGGGGLGGNTIYF
TRBV10-1,TRBJ2-7,CASGSGYEQYF
TRBV5-8,TRBJ1-5,CASSWRNQPQHF
TRBV2,TRBJ2-1,CASSEAPRTGQFF